This passage covers 14 T cell receptor beta chains from one sample sequenced in a study of CXCR3-negative and CXCR3-positive naive CD8 T cells (dated by TCRdb to the late 2010s). Paper-wide results and their limitations: TRB CDR3s from CXCR3-positive naive cells showed higher hydrophobicity (lower Kidera factor 4), lower energy, and higher strength and volume indices than CXCR3-negative naive cells.

Antigens for these TCRs are unknown. TCRdb names NextSeq 550 as the instrument used. The Human TCR Profiling Kit (MiLaboratory) was used to make UMI-labeled 5' RACE TRB cDNA libraries. TCRdb reprocessed the sequencing reads and holds a single record per CDR3 protein sequence, with no DNA. The record for this sample contains about 150,000 distinct CDR3 sequences. 0.41% of the sample lies in the top ten. Sequencing was done on a sample of naive CXCR3+ CD8+ T cells from blood. The sample's cell subset or site label, in plain terms: CD45RO-CCR7+CD27+CD95- naive CD8+ T cells expressing CXCR3 (TNR3+). Receptor source: a human donor in good health. Some clones in this sample may be carry-over from other donors' samples.

The rearrangement links TRBV5-1 to TRBJ1-1; TCRdb lists TRBD1, though no DNA is available to test this call. CDR3 length: 14 residues. Looked up from germline, CDR1 is SGHRS and CDR2 is YFSETQ. The CDR3 reads CASSLRQGGTEAFF.

The chain links TRBV7-3 to TRBJ2-3; the TCRdb D gene call, TRBD2, has no DNA to confirm it. There are 18 residues in the CDR3. Germline V gene sequence: CDR1 SGHTA, CDR2 FQGTGA. CDR3 protein: CASSSGLAGGPYSPTQYF.

The CDR3 reads CASSQDLGSGGNEQYF. V usage is TRBV4-2 and J usage is TRBJ2-7; the TCRdb D gene call, TRBD2, has no DNA to confirm it. The CDR3 is 16 residues long. Germline V lookup: CDR1 LGHNA, CDR2 YNFKEQ.

The genes are TRBV28 and TRBJ2-2; TCRdb calls TRBD1, which cannot be checked without DNA. This CDR3 region has 16 residues. Germline V gene data show CDR1 as MDHEN and CDR2 as SYDVKM. The CDR3: CASSLPEGAYTGELFF.

V is TRBV4-3 and J is TRBJ2-1; no DNA is available, so the TRBD1 call from TCRdb remains unchecked. This CDR3 comprises 18 residues. Germline lookup yields CDR1 LGHNA and CDR2 YSLEER. CDR3 loop: CASSQAEHDRGPKDEQFF.

This chain links TRBV6-5 with TRBJ2-7; without DNA, the TCRdb call of TRBD1 cannot be checked. Germline CDR1 is MNHEY and CDR2 is SVGAGI. The CDR3 has 17 amino acids. This CDR3 reads CASSAVPTGGRGNEQYF.

The rearrangement links TRBV29-1 to TRBJ2-3. Germline assignment: CDR1 SQVTM and CDR2 ANQGSEA. The CDR3 extends over 13 amino acids. The CDR3 is CSVGTQSTDTQYF.

This chain connects TRBV4-3 to TRBJ2-7. The CDR3 loop spans 13 amino acids. The germline V gene has CDR1 LGHNA and CDR2 YSLEER. CDR3 region: CASSLRQWDEQYF.

The chain is built from TRBV9 and TRBJ2-5; TCRdb calls TRBD1, which cannot be checked without DNA. Germline values: CDR1 SGDLS, CDR2 YYNGEE. CDR3 length: 14 residues. The CDR3 is CASSVGGRKETQYF.

The V gene is TRBV5-1, the J gene TRBJ2-1; TCRdb indicates TRBD1, and absent DNA this call remains unverified. CDR3 length: 16 residues. Germline lookup yields CDR1 SGHRS and CDR2 YFSETQ. CDR3 residues: CASSLEPGDFYNEQFF.

V gene TRBV3-1 combines with J gene TRBJ2-5; TCRdb outputs TRBD1, but without DNA this stays unchecked. CDR1 is LGHDT and CDR2 is YNNKEL in the germline V gene (reference sequence). The CDR3 spans 15 residues. CDR3 amino acids: CASSRGQSFQETQYF.

The chain is built from TRBV4-3 and TRBJ2-5; no DNA is available, so the TRBD1 call from TCRdb remains unchecked. The CDR3 has 19 residues. Looked up from germline, CDR1 is LGHNA and CDR2 is YSLEER. This CDR3 is CASSQGQHLQGVGGETQYF.

CDR3 in amino acids: CASSLVAEKLFF. The chain uses TRBV7-9 and TRBJ1-4. This CDR3 is built from 12 residues. Per germline, CDR1 SEHNR and CDR2 FQNEAQ (reference sequence).

V and J are TRBV4-1 and TRBJ1-1; TCRdb picks TRBD1, but there is no DNA to check that call. CDR3 length equals 16 residues. Germline values: CDR1 MGHRA, CDR2 YSYEKL. The CDR3 here is CASSLRGPTGDTEAFF.